This TCR beta chain was sequenced for a study of radiotherapy plus CTLA-4 blockade in lung cancer (dated by TCRdb to the late 2010s). For the study in its entirety: Among enrolled patients, 18% had an objective response and roughly 33% reached disease control.

Measured from the cysteine to the phenylalanine, the CDR3 is 15 residues long. Kept here is only the CDR3 DNA, which spans 45 bases and is read in frame from base 1. CDR1 SGHTA and CDR2 FQGNSA were looked up in the germline V gene. V lost 2 bases and J lost 7 bases; the stretch between them is 17 bases long. Receptors were amplified or captured by the immunoSEQ multiplex PCR assay. The immuneACCESS repertoire file appears here via TCRdb, limited to in-frame rearrangements. These files lack a portion of the clones; in checked studies, under half of the deficit traces to unresolved V genes, and the cause of the others is not known. The sample table contains nearly 110,000 clones; only one count was recorded for approximately 87% of them. Over 2% of the sample is in the top ten clones. Details on this clone: Its antigen specificity is not known. Within one base of it there is no much larger clone, and no base qualities were kept.

The study tested focal radiation therapy combined with CTLA-4 blockade (ipilimumab) in patients with chemo-refractory metastatic non-small-cell lung cancer. Results the study describes overall, beyond this receptor: After treatment with radiotherapy and ipilimumab, TCR clones that came from tumors expanded in the peripheral blood. The strongest predictors of response were reported to be early dynamic shifts in blood T cell clones along with a rise in serum interferon-beta following radiation.

The TCR comes from a human donor with non-small cell lung cancer that progressed on radiotherapy plus ipilimumab. Some clones in this sample may be carry-over from other donors' samples. Here the chain combines TRBV7-2 and TRBJ1-2, with the D gene not confidently named. Source: peripheral blood, taken from a patient treated with radiotherapy plus ipilimumab. The CDR3 in this case is CASSLNGPSVGGYTF. The DNA is TGTGCCAGCAGCTTAAATGGCCCCTCGGTGGGTGGCTACACCTTC. Beyond the CDR3, the reference TRBV7-2 and TRBJ1-2 genes provide the residues; the full variable domain reads: GAGVSQSPSNKVTEKGKDVELRCDPISGHTALYWYRQSLGQGLEFLIYFQGNSAPDKSGLPSDRFSAERTGGSVSTLTIQRTQQEDSAVYLCASSLNGPSVGGYTFGSGTRLTVV.